The rows below give T cell receptor beta chains drawn from one sample of a study of OX40 agonist ivuxolimab in advanced cancers. Profiling relied on immunoSEQ multiplex PCR, and the TCRdb table lists in-frame clones only, not all of them. There are 60,000 to 65,000 clones in the sample; about 88% occur only once, and around 3% lies in the top ten. This specimen consisted of CD4+ or CD8+ T cells sorted from blood, obtained in a trial of the OX40 agonist ivuxolimab. The receptors stem from an adult with an advanced solid tumor such as melanoma, head and neck, liver or kidney cancer. CDR3s include the opening cysteine and the closing phenylalanine or tryptophan.

>TRBJ2-3|TRBV5-1
CASSPTLAGGTDTQYF
>TRBJ2-7|TRBV2
CASTGGLGDGEQYF
>TRBJ2-5|TRBV5-5
CASSFGAQETQYF
>TRBJ1-1|TRBV7-3
CASSPGHSNTEAFF
>TRBJ2-3|TRBV10-2
CASSERTGRYTQYF
>TRBJ2-5|TRBV7-8
CASSSRLTRTQETQYF
>TRBJ2-1|TRBV4-1
CASSQEEADSYNEQFF
>TRBJ2-2|TRBV6-6
CASSPISASRAGELFF
>TRBJ2-5|TRBV7-3
CASSLKGPGGRRETQYF
>TRBJ1-6|TRBV16
CASSQFRDRGISALHF